The 10 T cell receptor beta chains reported below all come from one sample, sequenced in a study of T cells in localized non-small cell lung cancer. Assay: immunoSEQ multiplex PCR; the TCRdb copy retains only in-frame clones and omits some. The sample contains roughly 89,000 clones, about nine tenths of which appear only once. Sequences were derived from PBMCs, sampled before any cancer treatment. Receptors originate from a woman aged 35 to 70 with stage II squamous cell lung carcinoma.

The V call is TRBV5-3, the J call TRBJ2-2; D call uncertain. TRBV5-3 is an ORF, with its function uncertain. The CDR3 covers 12 residues. The V end was cut by 3 bases, the J end by 7 bases, with 7 bases between. Written as DNA, the CDR3 is TGTGCCAGAAGCTCCCCGGTCGGGGAGCTGTTTTTT. This sequence encodes CARSSPVGELFF.

The rearrangement joins TRBV12-5 to TRBJ1-6; 8 bases fit TRBD1. The CDR3 extends over 14 amino acids. Germline loops: CDR1 LGHNT, CDR2 FRNRAP. The trim removed 9 bases at V and 8 bases at J, leaving 9 bases unmatched. CDR3 nucleotides: TGTGCTAGCTCCCAGGGGGCCCGGGATTCACCCCTCCACTTT. Its translation: CASSQGARDSPLHF.

This rearrangement joins TRBV4-2 to TRBJ1-1; no firm D call. This CDR3 is 15 amino acids long. The ends were cut back, 1 base at V and 7 bases at J, with 16 bases in the middle. Germline CDR1 and CDR2: LGHNA and YNFKEQ. The CDR3 protein is CASSQARDTLGEAFF. CDR3 DNA sequence: TGTGCCAGCAGCCAAGCCCGAGACACTCTGGGTGAAGCTTTCTTT.

This chain links TRBV28 with TRBJ2-7; the match to TRBD2 covers 10 bases. CDR1 and CDR2 from the germline V gene are MDHEN and SYDVKM. After removal of 6 bases from V and 4 bases from J, the junction contained 9 bases not matched to a gene. The CDR3 totals 15 residues. CDR3 residues: CASSGAGGPVYEQYF. In DNA form, the CDR3 reads TGTGCCAGCAGCGGAGCGGGAGGGCCAGTTTACGAGCAGTACTTC.

This chain uses TRBV23-1 with TRBJ1-2, with D possibly being TRBD1 (5 bases). TRBV23-1 is an ORF for which the function is uncertain. This CDR3 has 17 residues. With 1 base removed from V and 8 bases from J, the gap between germline ends came to 23 bases. CDR3 nucleotides: TGCGCCAGCAGTCAATTAATTAATCACAGGTCGTTCCCGGGCTACACCTTC. Its translation: CASSQLINHRSFPGYTF.

This clone was seen only once. This rearrangement joins TRBV19 to TRBJ1-4, with D possibly matching TRBD1 (5 bases). Germline V gene sequence: CDR1 LNHDA, CDR2 SQIVND (reference sequence). The CDR3 is 15 residues long. V was cut by 6 bases and J by 8 bases, with 19 bases left in between. CDR3 loop: CASSPTGTRREKLFF. CDR3 in DNA: TGTGCCAGTAGCCCAACCGGGACCCGGAGGGAAAAACTGTTTTTT.

The chain carries TRBV9 and TRBJ1-1, with D perhaps matching TRBD1 (5 bases). Germline CDR1 is SGDLS and CDR2 is YYNGEE. This CDR3 contains 13 residues. Deletions cut 4 bases from V and 6 bases from J, with 13 bases between. The CDR3 coding sequence is TGTGCCAGCAGCCCTAAGGGGCTGGCTGAAGCTTTCTTT. It specifies CASSPKGLAEAFF.

This clone has only one observation. The chain employs TRBV11-3 and TRBJ2-2; 7 positions match TRBD2. Germline trimming cut 0 bases from V and 1 base from J; bases unmatched to any gene: 11. This CDR3 is 19 amino acids long. Germline CDR1 and CDR2: SGHNT and YENEEA. CDR3 protein: CASSLDGPGREMNTGELFF. The DNA for the CDR3 is TGTGCCAGCAGCTTAGACGGCCCGGGGCGGGAGATGAACACCGGGGAGCTGTTTTTT.

This clone was recorded once. This sequence joins TRBV5-8 and TRBJ2-5; a weak D match, TRBD2 (6 bases). V lost 0 bases, J lost 4 bases, and 13 bases lay in between. This CDR3 is built from 15 residues. CDR1 SGHTS and CDR2 YDEGEE come from the germline V gene. CDR3 sequence: CASSLDVQGGETQYF. The CDR3, as DNA: TGTGCCAGCAGCTTGGACGTGCAGGGAGGAGAGACCCAGTACTTC.

V is TRBV7-2 and J is TRBJ2-2, with TRBD2 matching over 10 bases. The CDR3 consists of 15 residues. Germline V CDR1 and CDR2: SGHTA, FQGNSA. With V trimmed by 6 bases and J by 6 bases, 7 bases remained unmatched. The CDR3 region is CASRQAGGPSGELFF. CDR3 nucleotide sequence: TGTGCCAGCAGACAAGCGGGAGGGCCTTCCGGGGAGCTGTTTTTT.